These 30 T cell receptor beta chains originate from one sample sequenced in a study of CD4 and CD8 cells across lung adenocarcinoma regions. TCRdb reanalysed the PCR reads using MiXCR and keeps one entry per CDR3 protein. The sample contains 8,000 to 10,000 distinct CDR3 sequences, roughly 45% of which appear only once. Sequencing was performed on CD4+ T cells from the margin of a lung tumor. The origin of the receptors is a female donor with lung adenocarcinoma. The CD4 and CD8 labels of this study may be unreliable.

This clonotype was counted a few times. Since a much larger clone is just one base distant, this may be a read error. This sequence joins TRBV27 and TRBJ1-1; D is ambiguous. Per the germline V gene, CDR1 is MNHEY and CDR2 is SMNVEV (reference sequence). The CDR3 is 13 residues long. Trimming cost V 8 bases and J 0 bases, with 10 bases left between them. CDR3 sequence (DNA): TGTGCCAGCGCCGGGATAATGAACACTGAAGCTTTCTTT. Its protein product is CASAGIMNTEAFF.

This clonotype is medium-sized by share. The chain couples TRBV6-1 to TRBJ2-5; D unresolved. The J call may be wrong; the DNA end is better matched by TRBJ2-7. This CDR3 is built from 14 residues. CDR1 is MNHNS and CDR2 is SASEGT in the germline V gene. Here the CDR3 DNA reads TGTGCCACCCAAATCTCCCCAGAGGCGTCCGAGCAGTACTTC. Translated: CATQISPEASEQYF.

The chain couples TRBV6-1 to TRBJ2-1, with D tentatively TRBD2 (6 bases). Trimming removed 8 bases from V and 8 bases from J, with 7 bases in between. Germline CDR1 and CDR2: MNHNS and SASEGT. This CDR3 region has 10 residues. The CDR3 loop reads CASGDYEQFF. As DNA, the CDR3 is TGTGCCAGCGGGGACTATGAGCAGTTCTTC.

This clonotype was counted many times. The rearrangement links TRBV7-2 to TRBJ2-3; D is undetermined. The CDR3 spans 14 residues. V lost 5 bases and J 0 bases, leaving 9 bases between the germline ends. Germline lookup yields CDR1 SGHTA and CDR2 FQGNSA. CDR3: CASSPFYSTDTQYF. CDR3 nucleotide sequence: TGTGCCAGCAGCCCCTTCTATAGCACAGATACGCAGTATTTT.

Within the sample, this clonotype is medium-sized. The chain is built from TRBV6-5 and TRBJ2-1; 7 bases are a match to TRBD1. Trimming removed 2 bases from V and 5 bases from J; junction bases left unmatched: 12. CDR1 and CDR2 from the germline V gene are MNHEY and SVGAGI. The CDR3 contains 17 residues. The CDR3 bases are TGTGCCAGCAGTTACCCCGAGACAGGGAATACTAACAATGAGCAGTTCTTC. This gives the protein CASSYPETGNTNNEQFF.

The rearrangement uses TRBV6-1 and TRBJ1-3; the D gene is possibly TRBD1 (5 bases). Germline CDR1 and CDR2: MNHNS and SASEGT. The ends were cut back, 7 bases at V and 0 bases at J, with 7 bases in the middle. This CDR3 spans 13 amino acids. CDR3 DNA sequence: TGTGCCAGCAAGCAGGGCTCTGGAAACACCATATATTTT. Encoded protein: CASKQGSGNTIYF.

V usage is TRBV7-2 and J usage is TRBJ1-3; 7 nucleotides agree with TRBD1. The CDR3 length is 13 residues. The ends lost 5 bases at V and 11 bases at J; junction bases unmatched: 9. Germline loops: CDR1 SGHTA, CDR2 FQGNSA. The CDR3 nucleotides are TGTGCCAGCAGCAAAGACAGGGCACCTCCCATATATTTT. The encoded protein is CASSKDRAPPIYF. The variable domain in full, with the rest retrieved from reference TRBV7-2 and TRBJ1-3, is GAGVSQSPSNKVTEKGKDVELRCDPISGHTALYWYRQSLGQGLEFLIYFQGNSAPDKSGLPSDRFSAERTGGSVSTLTIQRTQQEDSAVYLCASSKDRAPPIYFGEGSWLTVV.

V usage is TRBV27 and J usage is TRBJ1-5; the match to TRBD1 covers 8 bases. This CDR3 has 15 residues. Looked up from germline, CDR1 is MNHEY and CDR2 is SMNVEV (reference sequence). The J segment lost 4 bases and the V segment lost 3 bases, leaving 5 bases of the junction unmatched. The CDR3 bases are TGTGCCAGCAGTTTGGGTCAGGGGGCAAATCAGCCCCAGCATTTT. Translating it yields CASSLGQGANQPQHF.

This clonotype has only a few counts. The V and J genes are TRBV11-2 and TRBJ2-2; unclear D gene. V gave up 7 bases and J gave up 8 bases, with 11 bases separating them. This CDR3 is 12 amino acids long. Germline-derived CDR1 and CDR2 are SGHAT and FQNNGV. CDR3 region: CASTHLGGELFF. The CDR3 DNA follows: TGTGCCAGCACACACCTGGGGGGGGAGCTGTTTTTT. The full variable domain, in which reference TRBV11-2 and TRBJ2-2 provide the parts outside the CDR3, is EAGVAQSPRYKIIEKRQSVAFWCNPISGHATLYWYQQILGQGPKLLIQFQNNGVVDDSQLPKDRFSAERLKGVDSTLKIQPAKLEDSAVYLCASTHLGGELFFGEGSRLTVL.

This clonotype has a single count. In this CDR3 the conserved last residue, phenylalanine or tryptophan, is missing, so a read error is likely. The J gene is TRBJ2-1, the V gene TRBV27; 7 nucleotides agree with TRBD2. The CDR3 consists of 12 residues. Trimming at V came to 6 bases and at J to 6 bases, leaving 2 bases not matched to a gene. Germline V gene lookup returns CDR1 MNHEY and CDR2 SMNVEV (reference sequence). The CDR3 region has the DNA TGTGCCAGCAGGGGGAGGGGCAATGAGCAGTTCATC. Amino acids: CASRGRGNEQFI.

The CDR3 nucleotides read TGTGCCGCGAGTGACTGGACTAGCGGCCAAGATACGCAGTATTTT. Protein product: CAASDWTSGQDTQYF. The J gene is TRBJ2-3, the V gene TRBV6-4, with 10 bases matching TRBD2. CDR3 size: 15 residues. Germline V gives CDR1 MRHNA, CDR2 SNTAGT. The junction had 13 bases not matched to a gene; V was cut back by 11 bases and J by 5 bases.

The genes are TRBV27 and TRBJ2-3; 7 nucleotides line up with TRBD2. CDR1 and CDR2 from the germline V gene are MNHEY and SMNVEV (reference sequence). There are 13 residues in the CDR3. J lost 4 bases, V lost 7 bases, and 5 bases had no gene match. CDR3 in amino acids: CASTPTSSDTQYF. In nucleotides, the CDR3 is TGTGCCAGCACCCCGACTAGCTCAGATACGCAGTATTTT.

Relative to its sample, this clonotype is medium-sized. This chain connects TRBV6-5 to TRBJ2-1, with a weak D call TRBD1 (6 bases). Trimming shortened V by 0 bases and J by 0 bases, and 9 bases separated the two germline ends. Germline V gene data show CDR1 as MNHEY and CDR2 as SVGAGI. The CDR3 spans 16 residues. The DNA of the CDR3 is TGTGCCAGCAGTTACTCTATGGGGGCCTCCTACAATGAGCAGTTCTTC. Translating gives CASSYSMGASYNEQFF.

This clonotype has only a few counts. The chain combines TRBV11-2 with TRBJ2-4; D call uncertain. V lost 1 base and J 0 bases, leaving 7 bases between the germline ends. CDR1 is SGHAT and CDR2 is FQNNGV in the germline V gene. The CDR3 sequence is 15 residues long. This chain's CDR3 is CASSLGLGAKNIQYF. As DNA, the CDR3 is TGTGCCAGCAGCTTAGGTTTGGGAGCCAAAAACATTCAGTACTTC.

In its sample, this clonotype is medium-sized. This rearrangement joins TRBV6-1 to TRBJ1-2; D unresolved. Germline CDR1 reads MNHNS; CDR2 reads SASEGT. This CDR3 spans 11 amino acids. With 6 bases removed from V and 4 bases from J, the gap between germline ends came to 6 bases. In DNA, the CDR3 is TGTGCCAGCAGCGAAACCTATGGCTACACCTTC. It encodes CASSETYGYTF.

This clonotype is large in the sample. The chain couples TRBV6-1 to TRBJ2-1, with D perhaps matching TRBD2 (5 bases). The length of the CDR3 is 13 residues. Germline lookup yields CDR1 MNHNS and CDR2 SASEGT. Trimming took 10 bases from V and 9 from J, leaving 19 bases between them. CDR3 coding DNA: TGTGCCACTCCACCCGCGGGCGGCGGTGAGCAGTTCTTC. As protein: CATPPAGGGEQFF.

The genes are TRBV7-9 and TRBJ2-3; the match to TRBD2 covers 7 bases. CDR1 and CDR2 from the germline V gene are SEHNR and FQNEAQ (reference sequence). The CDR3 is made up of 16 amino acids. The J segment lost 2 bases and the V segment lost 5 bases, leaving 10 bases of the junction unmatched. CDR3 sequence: CASSPKGTTYTDTQYF. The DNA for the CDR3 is TGTGCCAGCAGCCCCAAAGGGACTACCTACACAGATACGCAGTATTTT.

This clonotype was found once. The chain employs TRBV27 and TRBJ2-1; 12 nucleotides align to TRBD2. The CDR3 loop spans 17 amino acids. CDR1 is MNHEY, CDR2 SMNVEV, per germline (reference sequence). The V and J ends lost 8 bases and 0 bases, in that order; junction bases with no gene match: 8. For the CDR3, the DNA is TGTGCCAGCTCTCGACTAGCGGGAGCCAGCTCCTACAATGAGCAGTTCTTC. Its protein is CASSRLAGASSYNEQFF.

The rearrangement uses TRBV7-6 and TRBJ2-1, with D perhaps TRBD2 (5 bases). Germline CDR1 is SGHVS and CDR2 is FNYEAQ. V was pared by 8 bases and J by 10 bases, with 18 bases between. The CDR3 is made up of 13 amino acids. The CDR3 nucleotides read TGTGCCAGCGGCCTCGAGGGTGGGTACGAGCAGTTCTTC. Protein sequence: CASGLEGGYEQFF.

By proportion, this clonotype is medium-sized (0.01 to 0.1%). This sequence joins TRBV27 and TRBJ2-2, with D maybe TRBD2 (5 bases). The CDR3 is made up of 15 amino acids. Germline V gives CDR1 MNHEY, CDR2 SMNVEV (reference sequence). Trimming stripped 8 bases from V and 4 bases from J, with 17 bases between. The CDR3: CASPPPGVGTGELFF. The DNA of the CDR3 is TGTGCCAGCCCCCCTCCCGGGGTAGGCACCGGGGAGCTGTTTTTT.

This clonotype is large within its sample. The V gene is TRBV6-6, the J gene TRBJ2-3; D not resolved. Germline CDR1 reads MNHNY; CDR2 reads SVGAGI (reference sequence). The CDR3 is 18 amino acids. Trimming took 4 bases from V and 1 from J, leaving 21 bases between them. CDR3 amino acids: CASSSYLYVGRGTDTQYF. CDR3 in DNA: TGTGCCAGCAGTTCCTATTTGTATGTCGGCCGCGGCACAGATACGCAGTATTTT.

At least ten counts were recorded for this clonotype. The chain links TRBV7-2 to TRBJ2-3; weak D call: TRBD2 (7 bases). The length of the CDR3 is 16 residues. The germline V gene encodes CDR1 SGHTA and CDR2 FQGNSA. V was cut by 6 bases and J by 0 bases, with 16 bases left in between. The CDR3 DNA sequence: TGTGCCAGCAGTTTCTCCGGGGGGCGCAGCACAGATACGCAGTATTTT. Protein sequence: CASSFSGGRSTDTQYF.

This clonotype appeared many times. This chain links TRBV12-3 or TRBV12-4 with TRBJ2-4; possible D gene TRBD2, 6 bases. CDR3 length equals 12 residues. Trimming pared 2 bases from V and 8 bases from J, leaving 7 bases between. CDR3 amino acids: CASSLSGDIQYF. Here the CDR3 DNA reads TGTGCCAGCAGTTTATCGGGGGACATTCAGTACTTC.

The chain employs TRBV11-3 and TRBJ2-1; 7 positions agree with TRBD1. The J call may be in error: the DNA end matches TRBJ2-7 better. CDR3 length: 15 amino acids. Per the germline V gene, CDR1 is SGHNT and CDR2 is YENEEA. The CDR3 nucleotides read TGTGCCAGCAGCTCCCATCCAGGGGGCTCCTACGAGCAGTACTTC. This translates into CASSSHPGGSYEQYF.

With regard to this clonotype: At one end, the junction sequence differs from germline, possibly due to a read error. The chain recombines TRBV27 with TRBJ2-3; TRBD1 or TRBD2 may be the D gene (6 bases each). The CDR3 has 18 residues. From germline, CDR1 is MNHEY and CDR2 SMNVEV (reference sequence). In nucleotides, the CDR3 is TGCGCGAGCAGTTCCGCGGGGCTCGGGGGCGGGGTCCAAGAGACGCAGTATTTT. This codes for CASSSAGLGGGVQETQYF.

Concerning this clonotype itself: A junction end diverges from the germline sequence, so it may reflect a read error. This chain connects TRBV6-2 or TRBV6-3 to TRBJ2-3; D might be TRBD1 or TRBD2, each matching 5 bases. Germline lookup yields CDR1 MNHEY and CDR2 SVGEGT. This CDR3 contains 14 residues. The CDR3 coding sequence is TGTGCCAGCAGACCTACGGGGACCACAGACACTCAGTACTTT. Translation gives CASRPTGTTDTQYF.

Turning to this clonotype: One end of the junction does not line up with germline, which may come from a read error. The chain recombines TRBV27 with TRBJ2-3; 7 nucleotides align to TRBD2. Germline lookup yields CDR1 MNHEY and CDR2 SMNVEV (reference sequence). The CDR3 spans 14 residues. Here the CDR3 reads CAGSGVLGKETQYF. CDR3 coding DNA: TGTGCGGGCAGCGGGGTCCTTGGCAAAGAGACCCAGTATTTC.

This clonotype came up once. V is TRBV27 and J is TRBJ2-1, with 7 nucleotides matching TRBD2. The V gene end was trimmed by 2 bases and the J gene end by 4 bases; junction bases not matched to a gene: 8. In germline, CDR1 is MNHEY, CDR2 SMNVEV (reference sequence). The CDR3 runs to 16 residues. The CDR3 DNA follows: TGTGCCAGCAGTTTAGTAGCGGGTGCAATATACAATGAGCAGTTCTTC. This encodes CASSLVAGAIYNEQFF.

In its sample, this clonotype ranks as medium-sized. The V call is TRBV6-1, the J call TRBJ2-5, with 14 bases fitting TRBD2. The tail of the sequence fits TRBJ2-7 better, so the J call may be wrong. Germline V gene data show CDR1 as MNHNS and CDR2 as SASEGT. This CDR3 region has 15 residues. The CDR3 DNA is TGTGCCTCTTCGGGACTAGCGGGAGTAGGGTACGAGCAGTACTTC. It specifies CASSGLAGVGYEQYF.

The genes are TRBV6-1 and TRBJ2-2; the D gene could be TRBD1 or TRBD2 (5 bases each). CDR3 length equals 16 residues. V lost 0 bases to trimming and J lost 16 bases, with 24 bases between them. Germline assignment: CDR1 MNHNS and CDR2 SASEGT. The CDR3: CASSEATNRRTGAQFF. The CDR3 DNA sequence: TGTGCCAGCAGTGAAGCGACGAACAGGAGAACCGGGGCGCAGTTTTTT.